Below, 5 T cell receptor beta chains from the same sample are listed, as sequenced in a study of PD-1 blockade in classical Hodgkin lymphoma (TCRdb year 2020). Library creation used the immunoSEQ multiplex PCR assay. This immuneACCESS table, as held by TCRdb, lists in-frame sequences with V and J called but not all clones. Of the missing ones, under half trace to an unresolved V gene in checked studies; the others have no known cause. This sample has 20,000 to 25,000 clones in its table, and approximately 69% of those were observed once. 2.5% to 4% of the sample goes to the ten largest clones. Sample time point, as interpreted from the label and publication: cycle 1 day 1 (C1D1), immediately before nivolumab initiation. All trial patients had relapsed after autologous stem cell transplantation, with cohorts A, B and C differing in prior brentuximab vedotin exposure. The source material was peripheral blood mononuclear cells (PBMCs), sampled at baseline. The receptors stem from a human donor with classical Hodgkin lymphoma.

V is TRBV19 and J is TRBJ2-2, with a possible D match to TRBD2 (6 bases). The germline CDR1 and CDR2 sequences are LNHDA and SQIVND (reference sequence). CDR3 length: 13 amino acids. Trimming removed 3 bases at V and 7 bases at J, with 9 bases between. The CDR3 region is CASSIRAGGELFF. CDR3 bases: TGTGCCAGTAGTATTCGAGCGGGCGGGGAGCTGTTTTTT.

The rearrangement links TRBV5-1 to TRBJ2-5; no firm D call. The CDR3 runs 12 residues. V lost 4 bases to trimming and J lost 1 base, with 5 bases between them. The V gene's germline CDR1 is SGHRS and CDR2 YFSETQ. The CDR3 reads CASSRTQETQYF. The CDR3 region has the DNA TGCGCCAGCAGCCGGACCCAAGAGACCCAGTACTTC.

The chain employs TRBV6-5 and TRBJ2-7; 7 bases agree with TRBD1. Trimming cost V 6 bases and J 7 bases; bases outside gene matches: 6. Germline lookup yields CDR1 MNHEY and CDR2 SVGAGI. The CDR3 loop spans 12 amino acids. CDR3 region: CASSGTVGEQYF. The CDR3 nucleotides read TGTGCCAGCAGCGGGACAGTTGGTGAGCAGTACTTC.

With respect to this clone: One end of the junction does not line up with germline, which may come from a read error. The gene calls are TRBV7-6 and TRBJ2-1; 12 bases line up with TRBD2. The CDR3 is made up of 15 amino acids. The germline V gene has CDR1 SGHVS and CDR2 FNYEAQ. In DNA, the CDR3 is TGTGCCAGCAGCGTAGCTAGCGGGGGGGTGAATGAGCAGTTCTTC. It encodes CASSVASGGVNEQFF.

The chain couples TRBV7-9 to TRBJ1-4, with a weak D call TRBD1 (5 bases). This CDR3 region has 14 residues. V was trimmed by 5 bases and J by 12 bases, leaving 19 bases between them. Per the germline V gene, CDR1 is SEHNR and CDR2 is FQNEAQ (reference sequence). Here the CDR3 DNA reads TGTGCCAGCAGCGCTACTACCGGGACGGGGGAACTGTTTTTT. Its protein product is CASSATTGTGELFF. Full variable domain (missing parts from reference TRBV7-9 and TRBJ1-4): DTGVSQNPRHKITKRGQNVTFRCDPISEHNRLYWYRQTLGQGPEFLTYFQNEAQLEKSRLLSDRFSAERPKGSFSTLEIQRTEQGDSAMYLCASSATTGTGELFFGSGTQLSVL.